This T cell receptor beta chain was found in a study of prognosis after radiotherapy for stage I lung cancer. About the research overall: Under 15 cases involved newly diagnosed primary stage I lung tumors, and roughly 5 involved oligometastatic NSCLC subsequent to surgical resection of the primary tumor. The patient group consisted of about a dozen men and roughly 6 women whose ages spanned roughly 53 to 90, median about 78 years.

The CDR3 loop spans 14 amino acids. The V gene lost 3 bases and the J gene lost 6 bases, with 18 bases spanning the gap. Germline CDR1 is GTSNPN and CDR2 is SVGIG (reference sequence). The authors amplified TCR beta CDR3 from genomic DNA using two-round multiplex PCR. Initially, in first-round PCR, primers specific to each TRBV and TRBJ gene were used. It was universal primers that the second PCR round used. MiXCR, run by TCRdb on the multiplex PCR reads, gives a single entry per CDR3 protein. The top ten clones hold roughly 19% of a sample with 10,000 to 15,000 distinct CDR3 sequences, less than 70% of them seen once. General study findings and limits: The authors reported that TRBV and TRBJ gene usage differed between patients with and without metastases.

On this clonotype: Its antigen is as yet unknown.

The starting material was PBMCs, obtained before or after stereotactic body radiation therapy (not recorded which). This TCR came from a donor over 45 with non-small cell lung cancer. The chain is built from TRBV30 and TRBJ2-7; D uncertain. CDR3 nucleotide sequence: TGTGCCTGGAGAAGTCAGGTTTACTTCGCCGAGCAGTACTTC. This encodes CAWRSQVYFAEQYF. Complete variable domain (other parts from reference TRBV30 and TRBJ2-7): SQTIHQWPATLVQPVGSPLSLECTVEGTSNPNLYWYRQAAGRGLQLLFYSVGIGQISSEVPQNLSASRPQDRQFILSSKKLLLSDSGFYLCAWRSQVYFAEQYFGPGTRLTVT.